This T cell receptor (beta chain) stems from a study of cytomegalovirus exposure and HLA in healthy donors. Whole-study results and caveats: CMV antigen specificity was confirmed in vitro for a few CMV-associated chains. Most TCR sequences were uncommon, yet certain public TCRs appeared in many donors.

Details on this clone: No antigen is known for it.

Per germline, CDR1 MNHEY and CDR2 SVGAGI. The V end lost 2 bases, the J end lost 3 bases, and 13 bases lay between the germline ends. The CDR3 spans 15 residues. Sequenced by immunoSEQ multiplex PCR; TCRdb stores in-frame clones only, minus some. The sample consists of approximately 300,000 clones, 80% to 90% of them appearing once. The rearrangement links TRBV6-5 to TRBJ1-1, with a tentative D call TRBD1 (5 bases). The sequencing input was PBMCs. This receptor was identified in a woman under 30 in good health and CMV-seronegative. CDR3 sequence: CASSYADIRDTEAFF. Written as DNA, the CDR3 is TGTGCCAGCAGTTACGCGGACATCAGGGACACTGAAGCTTTCTTT.